This T cell receptor (beta chain) was retrieved from a study of beta chain features in type 1 diabetes. The overall study: Cell yields, gender and age were comparable in patients and healthy donors. Study outcomes and limitations: Patients showed naive, central memory and Treg TCRB repertoires that appeared more similar than those of healthy donors.

The ends were cut back, 1 base at V and 4 bases at J, with 20 bases in the middle. Germline CDR1 is SGHTA and CDR2 is FQGNSA. There are 17 residues in the CDR3. This clone was seen only a few times. Its antigen is as yet unknown. By way of CD45RO/CCR7/CD25/CD127/CD95/CD27, the CD4+ regulatory, stem cell-like memory, central memory and naive cells were sorted. Sequencing targeted expressed TCRB transcripts, as all isolated RNA had been reverse transcribed. Using immunoSEQ multiplex PCR, the repertoire was profiled, and TCRdb retains in-frame clones only, with some absent. The sample shows some 270,000 clones, 7.5% to 9.5% of them seen only once.

The clonotype originates from a woman younger than 35 in good health. Specimen: central memory CD4+ T cells from blood. V gene TRBV7-2 combines with J gene TRBJ2-7; no definite D call. CDR3 bases: TGTGCCAGCAGCTTAGACCCATTCCGACGTCGGATGTACGAGCAGTACGTC. This sequence encodes CASSLDPFRRRMYEQYV.